These 20 T cell receptor beta chains came from one sample sequenced in a study of siplizumab effects on memory and regulatory T cells. The repertoire was sequenced with immunoSEQ multiplex PCR; TCRdb's copy has only in-frame clones and lacks some. This repertoire shows 56,000 or so clones, 95% to 98% found once; its top ten account for approximately 1%. Sequenced sample: naive CD8+ T cells sorted from blood. These receptors were taken from a human donor in good health.

Only one count was recorded for this clone. The chain has TRBV11-2 and TRBJ1-5; TRBD1 is a possible D gene (5 bases). The V and J ends lost 0 bases and 4 bases respectively, with 7 bases between them. The CDR3 is 14 amino acids. Germline V gene lookup returns CDR1 SGHAT and CDR2 FQNNGV. The CDR3 sequence is CASSLEGGNQPQHF. The CDR3 nucleotides read TGTGCCAGCAGCTTAGAGGGGGGGAATCAGCCCCAGCATTTT.

This sequence joins TRBV5-8 and TRBJ2-2; 12 bases are a match to TRBD2. The CDR3 has 17 residues. Germline V CDR1 and CDR2: SGHTS, YDEGEE. The junction had 7 bases not matched to a gene; V was cut back by 4 bases and J by 3 bases. In nucleotides, the CDR3 is TGTGCCAGCAGCCTCCTAGCGGGAGGGGAGTACACCGGGGAGCTGTTTTTT. This translates into CASSLLAGGEYTGELFF.

V usage is TRBV5-1 and J usage is TRBJ2-7, with TRBD1 as a possible D gene (5 bases). V dropped 0 bases and J dropped 0 bases, with 7 bases sitting between them. The length of the CDR3 is 14 residues. Germline V gene lookup returns CDR1 SGHRS and CDR2 YFSETQ. CDR3 residues: CASSLVGDSYEQYF. Written as DNA, the CDR3 is TGCGCCAGCAGCTTGGTAGGGGACTCCTACGAGCAGTACTTC.

The chain combines TRBV9 with TRBJ1-2; the match to TRBD1 covers 7 bases. This CDR3 spans 14 amino acids. The V gene's germline CDR1 is SGDLS and CDR2 YYNGEE. The ends lost 2 bases at V and 2 bases at J; junction bases unmatched: 3. CDR3 coding DNA: TGTGCCAGCAGCGTTGCAGGGGGAAACTATGGCTACACCTTC. This gives the protein CASSVAGGNYGYTF. The full variable domain, rest sourced from reference TRBV9 and TRBJ1-2, is DSGVTQTPKHLITATGQRVTLRCSPRSGDLSVYWYQQSLDQGLQFLIQYYNGEERAKGNILERFSAQQFPDLHSELNLSSLELGDSALYFCASSVAGGNYGYTFGSGTRLTVV.

The chain recombines TRBV29-1 with TRBJ1-1, with 7 bases that match TRBD1. J lost 2 bases, V lost 0 bases, and 6 bases had no gene match. Germline CDR1 is SQVTM and CDR2 is ANQGSEA. The CDR3 is 15 amino acids. CDR3 sequence reads: CSVEDAGQLNTEAFF. The CDR3 region has the DNA TGCAGCGTTGAAGATGCGGGACAGTTAAACACTGAAGCTTTCTTT.

The chain combines TRBV2 with TRBJ2-2; D is possibly TRBD2 (5 bases). CDR3 length equals 18 residues. CDR1 is SNHLY, CDR2 FYNNEI, per germline. The V gene lost 1 base and the J gene lost 0 bases, with 15 bases spanning the gap. CDR3 amino acids: CASSEGMWLAANTGELFF. The CDR3 DNA reads as TGTGCCAGCAGTGAAGGGATGTGGCTAGCTGCGAACACCGGGGAGCTGTTTTTT.

The chain is built from TRBV27 and TRBJ2-5; D is possibly TRBD2 (5 bases). The CDR3 runs 14 residues. Germline V CDR1 and CDR2: MNHEY, SMNVEV (reference sequence). V gave up 2 bases and J gave up 3 bases, with 10 bases separating them. This chain's CDR3 is CASSLTDGKETQYF. CDR3 DNA: TGTGCCAGCAGTTTAACGGACGGGAAAGAGACCCAGTACTTC.

The rearrangement joins TRBV14 to TRBJ2-1, with 9 bases matching TRBD2. Trimming took 4 bases from V and 2 from J; bases not matched to a gene: 3. Germline CDR1 SGHDN, CDR2 FVKESK. The length of the CDR3 is 15 residues. CDR3 DNA: TGTGCCAGCAGCCTAATAGCGGGGGCCTACAATGAGCAGTTCTTC. It yields the protein CASSLIAGAYNEQFF.

This chain connects TRBV4-1 to TRBJ2-1, with TRBD1 as a possible D gene (5 bases). Trimming left V 0 bases short and J 0 bases short, with 12 bases between. CDR1 is MGHRA and CDR2 is YSYEKL in the germline V gene. The CDR3 spans 17 residues. The CDR3 sequence: CASSQEGAQSSYNEQFF. For the CDR3, the DNA is TGCGCCAGCAGCCAAGAAGGGGCCCAGAGCTCCTACAATGAGCAGTTCTTC.

This clone was seen once. Other nucleotide sequences in the sample specify the same CDR3. This chain links TRBV30 with TRBJ2-2, with TRBD2 identical over 8 bases. The CDR3 has 15 residues. The ends lost 4 bases at V and 1 base at J; junction bases unmatched: 5. Germline V gives CDR1 GTSNPN, CDR2 SVGIG (reference sequence). The CDR3 is CAWNGLAGNTGELFF. For the CDR3, the DNA is TGTGCCTGGAACGGTCTAGCGGGGAACACCGGGGAGCTGTTTTTT. Together with reference TRBV30 and TRBJ2-2, the CDR3 gives the full variable domain: SQTIHQWPATLVQPVGSPLSLECTVEGTSNPNLYWYRQAAGRGLQLLFYSVGIGQISSEVPQNLSASRPQDRQFILSSKKLLLSDSGFYLCAWNGLAGNTGELFFGEGSRLTVL.

A word on this clone: Sequence at one end of the junction differs from germline and may be a read error. This CDR3 is CASGEAGSGKAYNEQFF. The CDR3 DNA follows: TGTGCCAGCGGTGAAGCCGGATCGGGAAAGGCCTACAATGAGCAGTTCTTC. This sequence joins TRBV6-1 and TRBJ2-1, with D maybe TRBD2 (5 bases). Germline V gene sequence: CDR1 MNHNS, CDR2 SASEGT. The CDR3 consists of 17 residues.

This clone was seen just once. The rearrangement links TRBV2 to TRBJ2-3; TRBD2 is a possible D gene (6 bases). The CDR3 extends over 13 amino acids. Trimming left V 8 bases short and J 4 bases short, with 13 bases between. The germline gives CDR1 SNHLY, CDR2 FYNNEI. CDR3 region: CASHFGGADTQYF. Written as DNA, the CDR3 is TGTGCCAGCCACTTTGGCGGGGCAGATACGCAGTATTTT.

This chain uses TRBV18 with TRBJ2-1, with D unresolved. This CDR3 spans 15 amino acids. Per germline, CDR1 KGHSH and CDR2 LQKENI. V was trimmed by 2 bases and J by 8 bases, leaving 16 bases between them. The DNA for the CDR3 is TGTGCCAGCTCACCAGTGACCCACGAGGTTGATGAGCAGTTCTTC. Amino acids: CASSPVTHEVDEQFF.

The genes are TRBV29-1 and TRBJ1-2; perhaps TRBD1 as D (6 bases). Trimming shortened V by 2 bases and J by 7 bases, and 26 bases separated the two germline ends. Germline V CDR1 and CDR2: SQVTM, ANQGSEA. The CDR3 is made up of 17 amino acids. The chain's CDR3 is CSVETPDSLRGLRGYTF. CDR3 in DNA: TGCAGCGTTGAAACCCCGGACAGCCTTAGGGGTTTGCGTGGCTACACCTTC.

The rearrangement uses TRBV7-9 and TRBJ2-2; D gene uncertain. Germline lookup yields CDR1 SEHNR and CDR2 FQNEAQ (reference sequence). This CDR3 spans 13 amino acids. V shed 8 bases and J shed 6 bases, with 13 bases lying between them. The CDR3, as DNA: TGTGCCAGCCCTAAAAACCCTTCCGGGGAGCTGTTTTTT. Translated, it gives CASPKNPSGELFF.

The chain carries TRBV13 and TRBJ2-7; maybe TRBD2 (7 bases). V gave up 2 bases and J gave up 4 bases, with 12 bases separating them. Germline values: CDR1 PRHDT, CDR2 FYEKMQ (reference sequence). The CDR3 contains 14 residues. DNA for the CDR3: TGTGCCAGCAGCTTACGGGGGGCCCCATACGAGCAGTACTTC. Protein product: CASSLRGAPYEQYF.

This chain links TRBV5-6 with TRBJ2-1; D is unresolved. Trimming pared 6 bases from V and 0 bases from J, leaving 16 bases between. Looked up from germline, CDR1 is SGHDT and CDR2 is YYEEEE. This CDR3 spans 16 amino acids. The DNA of the CDR3 is TGTGCCAGCAAGCCGAACAGACCCAGCTCCTACAATGAGCAGTTCTTC. It specifies CASKPNRPSSYNEQFF. The whole variable domain, remainder taken from reference TRBV5-6 and TRBJ2-1, is DAGVTQSPTHLIKTRGQQVTLRCSPKSGHDTVSWYQQALGQGPQFIFQYYEEEERQRGNFPDRFSGHQFPNYSSELNVNALLLGDSALYLCASKPNRPSSYNEQFFGPGTRLTVL.

The V gene is TRBV11-2, the J gene TRBJ2-1; TRBD1 or TRBD2 may be the D gene (5 bases each). Trimming left V 5 bases short and J 2 bases short, with 13 bases between. Germline loops: CDR1 SGHAT, CDR2 FQNNGV. The CDR3 extends over 15 amino acids. The CDR3 nucleotides read TGTGCCAGCAGCGTAGGGGAGCTCACCTACAATGAGCAGTTCTTC. This encodes CASSVGELTYNEQFF.

The chain carries TRBV2 and TRBJ1-1, with 8 positions matching TRBD1. The V gene end was trimmed by 7 bases and the J gene end by 6 bases; junction bases not matched to a gene: 10. Germline V CDR1 and CDR2: SNHLY, FYNNEI. This CDR3 region has 14 residues. This CDR3 is CASNGQGGEPEAFF. The CDR3 nucleotides read TGTGCCAGCAATGGACAGGGCGGCGAGCCTGAAGCTTTCTTT.

The V call is TRBV30, the J call TRBJ1-2; D remains unclear. The V end was cut by 2 bases, the J end by 5 bases, with 15 bases between. Germline V gene sequence: CDR1 GTSNPN, CDR2 SVGIG (reference sequence). The CDR3 has 14 amino acids. For the CDR3, the DNA is TGTGCCTGGAGTTGGGAGGGAGCTAGGTATGGCTACACCTTC. This encodes CAWSWEGARYGYTF.